One T cell receptor beta chain is described in this entry. Its antigen remains unidentified. The PCR used 60 Vbeta and 13 Jbeta primers. Some clones are missing from TCRdb's copy, which holds only in-frame ones; the method was immunoSEQ multiplex PCR. The table has about 170,000 clones, more than 65% seen once. Germline V CDR1 and CDR2: SGDLS, YYNGEE. This CDR3 has 15 residues. The V segment lost 0 bases and the J segment 6 bases; nucleotides outside the gene matches: 6. The data belong to a study of cytomegalovirus exposure and HLA in healthy donors. Study-wide findings and caveats: Cytomegalovirus association was assigned to about 150 TCR beta chains. Three of the chains that were CMV-associated were confirmed in vitro to be specific for CMV antigens.

This chain connects TRBV9 to TRBJ2-7; 10 positions agree with TRBD1. The source is a male donor in good health and CMV-seronegative. Specimen: PBMCs. CDR3 sequence (DNA): TGTGCCAGCAGCGTAGTCGGGACAGGGGTCGTCGAGCAGTACTTC. Protein product: CASSVVGTGVVEQYF. Supplemented by reference TRBV9 and TRBJ2-7, the full variable domain reads DSGVTQTPKHLITATGQRVTLRCSPRSGDLSVYWYQQSLDQGLQFLIQYYNGEERAKGNILERFSAQQFPDLHSELNLSSLELGDSALYFCASSVVGTGVVEQYFGPGTRLTVT.